The 25 T cell receptor beta chains below all came from one sample that was sequenced in a study of breast tumors, draining lymph nodes, adjacent tissues. TCRdb analysed the multiplex PCR reads with MiXCR anew, one entry per CDR3 protein. The table includes about 35,000 distinct CDR3 sequences, 30% to 45% detected once. The material sequenced was breast tumor tissue. These receptor sequences come from a female donor with breast cancer. Some clones in this sample may be carry-over from other donors' samples.

Concerning this clonotype itself: One end of the junction fails to match germline, which may point to a read error. The rearrangement uses TRBV19 and TRBJ2-1; TRBD2 might be the D (6 bases). Germline assignment: CDR1 LNHDA and CDR2 SQIVND (reference sequence). The length of the CDR3 is 17 residues. The CDR3 nucleotides read TGTGCCAGTAGTATAGGAGGCGGGGCGAGCTCCTACAATGAGCAGCTCTTC. Translation gives CASSIGGGASSYNEQLF.

This clonotype appeared many times. V is TRBV5-1 and J is TRBJ2-1; the match to TRBD2 covers 14 bases. After removal of 7 bases from V and 0 bases from J, the junction contained 3 bases not matched to a gene. The CDR3 covers 16 residues. The germline V gene encodes CDR1 SGHRS and CDR2 YFSETQ. The CDR3 region has the DNA TGCGCCAGCCGGACTAGCGGGGGGAACTCCTACAATGAGCAGTTCTTC. Translated: CASRTSGGNSYNEQFF.

This clonotype ranks as large. The chain is built from TRBV5-1 and TRBJ2-3; 10 nucleotides match TRBD2. CDR3 length: 15 residues. Trimming at V came to 2 bases and at J to 5 bases, leaving 5 bases not matched to a gene. Germline CDR1 and CDR2: SGHRS and YFSETQ. CDR3 sequence reads: CASSFRAGGGDTQYF. The CDR3 DNA reads as TGCGCCAGCAGCTTTAGAGCGGGAGGGGGAGATACGCAGTATTTT.

This clonotype has only a few counts. DNA of the CDR3: TGTGCCAGCAGTCGCCGGGACAGGGGATTCATTTTCTCTGGGGCCAACGTCCTGACTTTC. Protein: CASSRRDRGFIFSGANVLTF. V is TRBV6-1 and J is TRBJ2-6; 10 positions agree with TRBD1. CDR1 is MNHNS and CDR2 is SASEGT in the germline V gene. The CDR3 loop spans 20 amino acids. With V trimmed by 5 bases and J by 0 bases, 13 bases remained unmatched.

This clonotype appeared once. A much larger clone is a single base away; this may be a read error. This sequence joins TRBV19 and TRBJ1-5, with D perhaps matching TRBD1 (5 bases). Germline lookup yields CDR1 LNHDA and CDR2 SQIVND (reference sequence). The CDR3 contains 15 residues. The CDR3 sequence: CACSIFREANQPQHF. In DNA form, the CDR3 reads TGTGCCTGTAGTATCTTCAGGGAGGCCAATCAGCCCCAGCATTTT. Variable domain in full (rest from reference TRBV19 and TRBJ1-5): DGGITQSPKYLFRKEGQNVTLSCEQNLNHDAMYWYRQDPGQGLRLIYYSQIVNDFQKGDIAEGYSVSREKKESFPLTVTSAQKNPTAFYLCACSIFREANQPQHFGDGTRLSIL.

In its sample, this clonotype was seen many times. CDR3 nucleotide sequence: TGCGCCAGCAGCCAAGATTCAGCAGGGGATACGAGGCAGTACTTC. Its translation: CASSQDSAGDTRQYF. The genes are TRBV4-3 and TRBJ2-7, with D possibly TRBD1 on 6 matching bases. The CDR3 is 15 residues long. Trimming pared 0 bases from V and 9 bases from J, leaving 18 bases between. Germline CDR1 reads LGHNA; CDR2 reads YSLEER.

Regarding this clonotype: This is likely a read error, given that the CDR3 carries no conserved phenylalanine or tryptophan at its end. This chain uses TRBV3-1 with TRBJ2-7, with TRBD1 identical over 7 bases. The germline V gene has CDR1 LGHDT and CDR2 YNNKEL (reference sequence). This CDR3 contains 15 residues. V shed 6 bases, J shed 5 bases, and the junction held 13 bases outside the gene matches. CDR3 DNA sequence: TGTGCCAGCAGTCATACCGGGACAGTGTCCCACGAGCAGTACCTC. Translation gives CASSHTGTVSHEQYL.

V is TRBV7-2 and J is TRBJ2-3, with D possibly TRBD2 on 8 matching bases. Germline values: CDR1 SGHTA, CDR2 FQGNSA. The CDR3 runs to 18 residues. The V gene lost 1 base and the J gene lost 4 bases, with 21 bases spanning the gap. CDR3 in DNA: TGTGCCAGCAGCTTAGACAGGGGACAAGCGGGAGCGGCAGATACGCAGTATTTT. Protein sequence: CASSLDRGQAGAADTQYF.

The chain recombines TRBV4-2 with TRBJ2-1; 9 bases are shared with TRBD1. Germline V gene sequence: CDR1 LGHNA, CDR2 YNFKEQ. CDR3 length: 15 residues. With 4 bases clipped from V and 4 bases from J, the junction kept 5 bases outside the gene matches. The CDR3 DNA reads TGTGCCAGCAGCCTTACGGGACAGGGATACAATGAGCAGTTCTTC. Translation: CASSLTGQGYNEQFF.

This clonotype was found many times. The rearrangement uses TRBV4-3 and TRBJ2-1; possibly TRBD1 for D (5 bases). The CDR3 is 14 residues long. Germline values: CDR1 LGHNA, CDR2 YSLEER. V was pared by 2 bases and J by 5 bases, with 10 bases between. CDR3 region: CASSQSDTNNEQFF. The CDR3 coding sequence is TGCGCCAGCAGCCAATCGGACACGAACAATGAGCAGTTCTTC.

V gene TRBV30 combines with J gene TRBJ2-5, with 10 bases matching TRBD2. The ends lost 5 bases at V and 2 bases at J; junction bases unmatched: 5. The CDR3 covers 14 residues. Per germline, CDR1 GTSNPN and CDR2 SVGIG (reference sequence). CDR3 DNA sequence: TGTGCCTGGGCAGCGGGAGGGGGACAAGAGACCCAGTACTTC. Residues: CAWAAGGGQETQYF.

The chain couples TRBV20-1 to TRBJ2-1; TRBD1 aligns across 10 bases. There are 17 residues in the CDR3. The V gene end was trimmed by 1 base and the J gene end by 5 bases; junction bases not matched to a gene: 11. Germline V CDR1 and CDR2: DFQATT, SNEGSKA (reference sequence). The CDR3 coding sequence is TGCAGTGCTAGAGCGCCGACAGGGGGCGTATTGAACAATGAGCAGTTCTTC. Amino acid sequence: CSARAPTGGVLNNEQFF.

This clonotype was observed at least ten times. This chain uses TRBV7-7 with TRBJ2-3, with 8 nucleotides matching TRBD2. This CDR3 has 15 residues. V dropped 5 bases and J dropped 2; count of bases not matched to a gene: 6. Germline loops: CDR1 SSHAT, CDR2 FNYEAQ (reference sequence). The CDR3 nucleotides read TGTGCCAGCAGCCCTTCTAGCGGGCACACAGATACGCAGTATTTT. Protein sequence: CASSPSSGHTDTQYF. Drawing the rest from reference TRBV7-7 and TRBJ2-3, the complete variable domain is GAGVSQSPRYKVTKRGQDVTLRCDPISSHATLYWYQQALGQGPEFLTYFNYEAQPDKSGLPSDRFSAERPEGSISTLTIQRTEQRDSAMYRCASSPSSGHTDTQYFGPGTRLTVL.

This clonotype was counted ten times or more. The V call is TRBV15, the J call TRBJ2-1, with 12 bases that match TRBD2. V shed 0 bases and J 6 bases; nucleotides not matched to a gene: 3. The CDR3 covers 16 residues. CDR1 and CDR2 from the germline V gene are LNHNV and YYDKDF (reference sequence). The CDR3 region is CATSREMGLAGNEQFF. CDR3 DNA: TGTGCCACCAGCAGAGAAATGGGACTAGCGGGCAATGAGCAGTTCTTC. The full variable domain, completed using reference TRBV15 and TRBJ2-1, is DAMVIQNPRYQVTQFGKPVTLSCSQTLNHNVMYWYQQKSSQAPKLLFHYYDKDFNNEADTPDNFQSRRPNTSFCFLDIRSPGLGDTAMYLCATSREMGLAGNEQFFGPGTRLTVL.

This clonotype was seen repeatedly, ten times or more. The chain carries TRBV2 and TRBJ2-7; 9 bases agree with TRBD1. Germline assignment: CDR1 SNHLY and CDR2 FYNNEI. The CDR3 extends over 12 amino acids. The trim removed 6 bases at V and 4 bases at J, leaving 1 base unmatched. CDR3 in DNA: TGTGCCAGCAGGACAGGGGGTTACGAGCAGTACTTC. Amino acids: CASRTGGYEQYF.

This clonotype was seen repeatedly, ten times or more. The J gene is TRBJ1-6, the V gene TRBV6-5, with D maybe TRBD1 (6 bases). This CDR3 contains 17 residues. Germline V lookup: CDR1 MNHEY, CDR2 SVGAGI. V was pared by 0 bases and J by 7 bases, with 16 bases between. CDR3 in amino acids: CASSYSTGRNRNSPLHF. In DNA form, the CDR3 reads TGTGCCAGCAGTTACTCGACAGGACGGAACCGGAATTCACCCCTCCACTTT.

Concerning this clonotype: A read error may explain this, as a much larger clone is one base away. The final CDR3 position lacks the conserved phenylalanine or tryptophan, pointing to a likely read error. The chain employs TRBV12-5 and TRBJ2-3, with a possible D match to TRBD1 (6 bases). Trimming cost V 6 bases and J 5 bases, with 9 bases left between them. Germline V gives CDR1 LGHNT, CDR2 FRNRAP. This CDR3 comprises 12 residues. The CDR3 reads CASGRTEDTQYL. The CDR3 DNA follows: TGTGCTAGTGGCAGGACAGAAGATACGCAGTATCTT.

The sample holds many counts of this clonotype. This chain links TRBV12-5 with TRBJ2-1; TRBD2 matches 10 bases. This CDR3 has 16 amino acids. With 0 bases clipped from V and 9 bases from J, the junction kept 8 bases outside the gene matches. Germline CDR1 reads LGHNT; CDR2 reads FRNRAP. CDR3 sequence reads: CASGLVQAGGPVEQFF. DNA of the CDR3: TGTGCTAGTGGTTTGGTACAAGCGGGAGGGCCCGTTGAGCAGTTCTTC.

This clonotype was counted ten times or more. The chain uses TRBV3-1 and TRBJ2-2; D is ambiguous. The germline gives CDR1 LGHDT, CDR2 YNNKEL (reference sequence). Trimming shortened V by 2 bases and J by 5 bases, and 0 bases separated the two germline ends. The CDR3 is made up of 11 amino acids. Here the CDR3 reads CASSQTGELFF. In DNA, the CDR3 is TGTGCCAGCAGCCAAACCGGGGAGCTGTTTTTT.

The genes are TRBV5-6 and TRBJ1-6; 9 bases fit TRBD1. CDR1 is SGHDT, CDR2 YYEEEE, per germline. The V segment lost 2 bases and the J segment 11 bases; nucleotides outside the gene matches: 8. The CDR3 has 15 residues. The CDR3 DNA reads as TGTGCCAGCAGCTTTGGGGACAGGGAGGATCCACCCCTCCACTTT. Encoded protein: CASSFGDREDPPLHF.

About this clonotype: This may come from a read error, since a much larger clone is one base off. The chain employs TRBV11-3 and TRBJ1-5; D ambiguous. In germline, CDR1 is SGHNT, CDR2 YENEEA. This CDR3 is built from 13 residues. The CDR3 is CASNLGSGQPQHF. The CDR3 coding sequence is TGTGCCAGCAACTTAGGTTCTGGACAGCCCCAGCATTTT.

The genes are TRBV7-6 and TRBJ2-5; 10 nucleotides align to TRBD1. The CDR3 covers 16 residues. The V segment lost 1 base and the J segment 4 bases; nucleotides outside the gene matches: 6. CDR1 is SGHVS, CDR2 FNYEAQ, per germline. The CDR3 here is CASSLGAGQGGETQYF. In DNA form, the CDR3 reads TGTGCCAGCAGCTTAGGGGCTGGACAGGGGGGAGAGACCCAGTACTTC. Full variable domain (rest looked up from reference TRBV7-6 and TRBJ2-5): GAGVSQSPRYKVTKRGQDVALRCDPISGHVSLYWYRQALGQGPEFLTYFNYEAQQDKSGLPNDRFSAERPEGSISTLTIQRTEQRDSAMYRCASSLGAGQGGETQYFGPGTRLLVL.

This clonotype was recorded many times. The chain couples TRBV29-1 to TRBJ2-7; perhaps TRBD1 as D (6 bases). Trimming stripped 2 bases from V and 7 bases from J, with 15 bases between. The CDR3 spans 13 residues. The germline V gene has CDR1 SQVTM and CDR2 ANQGSEA. CDR3 nucleotides: TGCAGCGTTGAAATAGCACAGGGCAATGAGCAGTACTTC. It codes for CSVEIAQGNEQYF.

As regards this clonotype: Since a much larger clone is just one base distant, this may be a read error. The chain uses TRBV24-1 and TRBJ2-2, with D perhaps assigned TRBD1 or TRBD2 (5 bases each). Trimming cost V 9 bases and J 4 bases, with 17 bases left between them. The CDR3 consists of 15 residues. Germline-derived CDR1 and CDR2 are KGHDR and SFDVKD. The CDR3 loop is CATCGGTSSTGELFF. The CDR3 DNA sequence: TGTGCCACCTGTGGTGGGACCTCGAGCACCGGGGAGCTGTTTTTT.

This clonotype was seen ten or more times. This rearrangement joins TRBV12-3 or TRBV12-4 to TRBJ1-5, with a possible D match to TRBD1 (6 bases). V gave up 6 bases and J gave up 3 bases, with 18 bases separating them. This CDR3 is built from 16 residues. The CDR3 region has the DNA TGTGCCAGCAGGGACGAGGCAGGGGCCTACAATCAGCCCCAGCATTTT. It yields the protein CASRDEAGAYNQPQHF.